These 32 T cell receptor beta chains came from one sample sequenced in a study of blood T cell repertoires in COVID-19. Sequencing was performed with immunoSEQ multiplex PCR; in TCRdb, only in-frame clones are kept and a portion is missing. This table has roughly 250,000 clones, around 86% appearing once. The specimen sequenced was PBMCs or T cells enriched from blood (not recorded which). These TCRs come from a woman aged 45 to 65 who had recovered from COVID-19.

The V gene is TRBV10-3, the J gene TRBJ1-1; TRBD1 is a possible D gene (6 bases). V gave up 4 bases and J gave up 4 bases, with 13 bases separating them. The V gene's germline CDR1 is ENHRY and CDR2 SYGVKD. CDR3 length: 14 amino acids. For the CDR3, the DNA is TGTGCCATCAGTGCCCGACAGGTTGGCACTGAAGCTTTCTTT. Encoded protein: CAISARQVGTEAFF.

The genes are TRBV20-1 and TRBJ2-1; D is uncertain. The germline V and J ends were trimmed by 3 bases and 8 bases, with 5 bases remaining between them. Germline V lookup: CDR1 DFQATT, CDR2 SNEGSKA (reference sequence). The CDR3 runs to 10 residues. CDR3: CSASGDEQFF. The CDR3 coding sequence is TGCAGTGCTAGCGGAGATGAGCAGTTCTTC.

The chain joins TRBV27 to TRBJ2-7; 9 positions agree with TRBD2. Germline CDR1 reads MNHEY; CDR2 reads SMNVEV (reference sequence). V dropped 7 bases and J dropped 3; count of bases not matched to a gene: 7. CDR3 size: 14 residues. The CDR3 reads CASMRGRDSYEQYF. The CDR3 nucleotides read TGTGCCAGCATGCGCGGGAGGGATAGCTACGAGCAGTACTTC.

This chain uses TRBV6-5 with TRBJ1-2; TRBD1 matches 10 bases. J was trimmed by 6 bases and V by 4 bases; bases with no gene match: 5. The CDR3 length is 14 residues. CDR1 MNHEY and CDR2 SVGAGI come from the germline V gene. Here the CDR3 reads CASSFRDRGNGYTF. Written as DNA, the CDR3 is TGTGCCAGCAGTTTCAGGGACAGGGGAAATGGCTACACCTTC.

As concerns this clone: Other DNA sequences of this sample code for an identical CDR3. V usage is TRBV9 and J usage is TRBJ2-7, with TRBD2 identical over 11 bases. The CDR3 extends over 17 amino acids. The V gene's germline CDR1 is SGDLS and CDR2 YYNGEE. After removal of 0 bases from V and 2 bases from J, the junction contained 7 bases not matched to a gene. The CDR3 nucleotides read TGTGCCAGCAGCGTAGAGAAGGCTAGCGGGAGGCCCTACGAGCAGTACTTC. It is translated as CASSVEKASGRPYEQYF. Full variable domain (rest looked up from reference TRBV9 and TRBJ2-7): DSGVTQTPKHLITATGQRVTLRCSPRSGDLSVYWYQQSLDQGLQFLIQYYNGEERAKGNILERFSAQQFPDLHSELNLSSLELGDSALYFCASSVEKASGRPYEQYFGPGTRLTVT.

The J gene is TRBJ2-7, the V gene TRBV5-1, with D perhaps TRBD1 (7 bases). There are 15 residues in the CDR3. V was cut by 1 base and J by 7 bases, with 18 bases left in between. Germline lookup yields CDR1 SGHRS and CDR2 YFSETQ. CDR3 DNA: TGCGCCAGCAGCTTGAGAGGGGGCGGGGCGAGTGAGCAGTACTTC. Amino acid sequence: CASSLRGGGASEQYF.

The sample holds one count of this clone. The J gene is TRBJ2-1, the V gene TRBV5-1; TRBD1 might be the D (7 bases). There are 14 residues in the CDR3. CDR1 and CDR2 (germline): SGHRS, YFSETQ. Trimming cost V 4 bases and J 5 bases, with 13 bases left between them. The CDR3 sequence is CASSLRDSNNEQFF. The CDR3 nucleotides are TGCGCCAGCAGCCTGCGGGACAGTAACAATGAGCAGTTCTTC.

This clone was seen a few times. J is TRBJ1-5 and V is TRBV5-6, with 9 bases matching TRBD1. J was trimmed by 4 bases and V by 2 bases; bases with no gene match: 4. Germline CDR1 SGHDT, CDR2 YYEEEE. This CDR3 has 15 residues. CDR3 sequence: CASSFWDRENQPQHF. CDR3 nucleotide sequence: TGTGCCAGCAGCTTTTGGGACAGGGAAAATCAGCCCCAGCATTTT.

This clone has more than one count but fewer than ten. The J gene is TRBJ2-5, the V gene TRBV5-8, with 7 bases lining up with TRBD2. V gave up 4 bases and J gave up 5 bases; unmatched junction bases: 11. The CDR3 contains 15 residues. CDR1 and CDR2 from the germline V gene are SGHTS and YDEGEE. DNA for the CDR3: TGTGCCAGCAGCAATTGGGGGGGTGCTATCGAGACCCAGTACTTC. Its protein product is CASSNWGGAIETQYF.

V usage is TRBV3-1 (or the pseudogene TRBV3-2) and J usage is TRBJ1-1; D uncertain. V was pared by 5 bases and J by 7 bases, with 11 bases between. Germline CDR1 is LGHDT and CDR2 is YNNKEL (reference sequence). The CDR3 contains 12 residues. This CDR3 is CASSFMRGEAFF. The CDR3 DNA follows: TGTGCCAGCAGCTTTATGCGGGGTGAAGCTTTCTTT.

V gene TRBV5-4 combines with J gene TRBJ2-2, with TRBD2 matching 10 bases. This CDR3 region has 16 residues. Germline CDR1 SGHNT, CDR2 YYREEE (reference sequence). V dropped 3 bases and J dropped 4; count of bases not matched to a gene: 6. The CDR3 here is CASSSASGSFTGELFF. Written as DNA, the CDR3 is TGTGCCAGCAGCTCAGCTAGCGGGAGTTTCACCGGGGAGCTGTTTTTT.

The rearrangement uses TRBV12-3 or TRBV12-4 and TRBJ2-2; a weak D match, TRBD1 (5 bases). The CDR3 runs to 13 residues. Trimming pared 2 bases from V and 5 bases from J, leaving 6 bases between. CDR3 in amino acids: CASSLRGTGELFF. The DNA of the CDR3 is TGTGCCAGCAGTTTAAGGGGAACCGGGGAGCTGTTTTTT.

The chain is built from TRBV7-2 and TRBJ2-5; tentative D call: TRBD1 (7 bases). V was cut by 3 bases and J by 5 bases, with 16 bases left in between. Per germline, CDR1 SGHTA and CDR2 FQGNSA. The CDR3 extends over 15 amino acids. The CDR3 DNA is TGTGCCAGCAGCTTCGCAAAGGGGGCGGGGGAGACCCAGTACTTC. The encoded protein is CASSFAKGAGETQYF.

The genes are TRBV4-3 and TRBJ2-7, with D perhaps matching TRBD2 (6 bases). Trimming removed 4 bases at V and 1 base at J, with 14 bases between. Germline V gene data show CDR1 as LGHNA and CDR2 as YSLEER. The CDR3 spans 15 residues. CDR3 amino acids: CASSPSGVLSYEQYF. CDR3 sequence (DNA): TGCGCCAGCAGCCCATCGGGGGTCCTATCCTACGAGCAGTACTTC.

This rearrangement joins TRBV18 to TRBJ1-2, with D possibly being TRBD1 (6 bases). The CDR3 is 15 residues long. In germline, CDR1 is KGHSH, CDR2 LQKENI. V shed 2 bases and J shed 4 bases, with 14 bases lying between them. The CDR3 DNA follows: TGTGCCAGCTCACCAACCATGAGACAGGCCTATGGCTACACCTTC. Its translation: CASSPTMRQAYGYTF.

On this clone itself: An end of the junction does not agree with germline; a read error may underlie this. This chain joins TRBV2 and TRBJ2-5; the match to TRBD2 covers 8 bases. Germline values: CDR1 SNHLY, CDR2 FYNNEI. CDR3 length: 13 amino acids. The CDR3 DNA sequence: TGTGCCAACCGAGCGGGAGTGCAAGGGACCCAGTACTTC. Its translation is CANRAGVQGTQYF.

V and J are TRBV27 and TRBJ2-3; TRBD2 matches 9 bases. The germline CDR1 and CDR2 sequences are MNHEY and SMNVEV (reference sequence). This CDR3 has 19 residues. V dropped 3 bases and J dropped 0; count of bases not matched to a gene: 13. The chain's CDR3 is CASSLRGLAGLTSTDTQYF. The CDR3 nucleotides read TGTGCCAGCAGTTTGAGGGGGCTAGCGGGGCTTACTAGCACAGATACGCAGTATTTT.

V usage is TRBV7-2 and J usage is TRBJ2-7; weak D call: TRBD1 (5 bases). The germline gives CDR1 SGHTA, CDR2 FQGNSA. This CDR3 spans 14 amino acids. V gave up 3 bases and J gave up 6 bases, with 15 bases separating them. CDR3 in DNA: TGTGCCAGCAGCTTGTCCCCGGCAAGGGGCGAGCAGTACTTC. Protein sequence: CASSLSPARGEQYF.

As DNA, the CDR3 is TGTGCCAGCAGAAGCCTAGCGGTGCACAATGAGCAGTTCTTC. Protein sequence: CASRSLAVHNEQFF. The rearrangement uses TRBV27 and TRBJ2-1, with 7 nucleotides matching TRBD2. This CDR3 comprises 14 residues. The germline V gene has CDR1 MNHEY and CDR2 SMNVEV (reference sequence). After removal of 6 bases from V and 5 bases from J, the junction contained 7 bases not matched to a gene.

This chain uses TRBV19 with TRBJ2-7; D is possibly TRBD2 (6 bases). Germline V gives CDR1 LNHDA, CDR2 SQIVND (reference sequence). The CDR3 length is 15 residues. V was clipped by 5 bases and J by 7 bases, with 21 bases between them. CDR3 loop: CASSSLAAPTGEQYF. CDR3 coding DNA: TGTGCCAGTAGTTCCTTAGCGGCCCCCACTGGGGAGCAGTACTTC.

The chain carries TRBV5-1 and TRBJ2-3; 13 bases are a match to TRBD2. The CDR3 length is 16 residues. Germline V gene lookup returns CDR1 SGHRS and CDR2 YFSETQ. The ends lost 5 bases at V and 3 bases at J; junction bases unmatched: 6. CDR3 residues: CASRGTSGKLTDTQYF. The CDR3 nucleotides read TGCGCCAGCAGGGGGACTAGCGGGAAGTTAACAGATACGCAGTATTTT. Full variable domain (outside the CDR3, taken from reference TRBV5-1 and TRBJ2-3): KAGVTQTPRYLIKTRGQQVTLSCSPISGHRSVSWYQQTPGQGLQFLFEYFSETQRNKGNFPGRFSGRQFSNSRSEMNVSTLELGDSALYLCASRGTSGKLTDTQYFGPGTRLTVL.

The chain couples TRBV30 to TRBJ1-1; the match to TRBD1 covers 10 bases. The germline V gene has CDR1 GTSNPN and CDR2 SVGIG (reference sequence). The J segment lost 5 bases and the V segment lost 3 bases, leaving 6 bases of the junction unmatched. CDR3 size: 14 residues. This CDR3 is CAWRTGGARTEAFF. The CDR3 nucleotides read TGTGCCTGGAGGACAGGGGGCGCGAGAACTGAAGCTTTCTTT.

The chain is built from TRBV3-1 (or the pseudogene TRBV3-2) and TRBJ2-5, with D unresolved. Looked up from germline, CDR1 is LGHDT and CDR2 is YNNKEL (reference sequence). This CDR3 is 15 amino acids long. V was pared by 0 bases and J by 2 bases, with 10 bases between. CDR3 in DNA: TGTGCCAGCAGCCAAGATACTACGACTCAAGAGACCCAGTACTTC. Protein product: CASSQDTTTQETQYF.

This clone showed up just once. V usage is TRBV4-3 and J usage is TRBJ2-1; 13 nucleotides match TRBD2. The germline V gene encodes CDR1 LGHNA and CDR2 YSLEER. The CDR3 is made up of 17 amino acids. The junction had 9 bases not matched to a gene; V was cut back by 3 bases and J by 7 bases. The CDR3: CASSQELAGGPMNEQFF. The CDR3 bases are TGCGCCAGCAGCCAGGAACTAGCGGGAGGGCCGATGAATGAGCAGTTCTTC.

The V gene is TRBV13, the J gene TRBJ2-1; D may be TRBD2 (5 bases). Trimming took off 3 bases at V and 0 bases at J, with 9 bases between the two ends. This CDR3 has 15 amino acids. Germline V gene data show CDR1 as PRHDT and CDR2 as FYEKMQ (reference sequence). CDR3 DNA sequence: TGTGCCAGCAGCTTCTATACTAGCTCCTACAATGAGCAGTTCTTC. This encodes CASSFYTSSYNEQFF.

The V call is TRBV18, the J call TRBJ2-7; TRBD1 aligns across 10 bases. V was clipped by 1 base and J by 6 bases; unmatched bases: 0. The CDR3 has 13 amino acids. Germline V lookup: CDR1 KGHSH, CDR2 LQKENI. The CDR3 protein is CASSPRDRGEQYF. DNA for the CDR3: TGTGCCAGCTCACCACGGGACAGGGGCGAGCAGTACTTC.

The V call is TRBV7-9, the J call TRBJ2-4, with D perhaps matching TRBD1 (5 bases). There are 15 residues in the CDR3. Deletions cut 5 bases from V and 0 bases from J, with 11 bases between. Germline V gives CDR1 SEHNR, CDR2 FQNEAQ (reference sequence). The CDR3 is CASSPDSLAKNIQYF. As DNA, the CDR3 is TGTGCCAGCAGCCCTGACAGCCTAGCCAAAAACATTCAGTACTTC.

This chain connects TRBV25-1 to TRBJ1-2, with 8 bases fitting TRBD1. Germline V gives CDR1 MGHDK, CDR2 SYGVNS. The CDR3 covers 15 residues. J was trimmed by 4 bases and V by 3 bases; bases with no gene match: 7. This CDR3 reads CASSETGVFVYGYTF. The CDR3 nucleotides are TGTGCCAGCAGTGAGACAGGGGTTTTCGTCTATGGCTACACCTTC.

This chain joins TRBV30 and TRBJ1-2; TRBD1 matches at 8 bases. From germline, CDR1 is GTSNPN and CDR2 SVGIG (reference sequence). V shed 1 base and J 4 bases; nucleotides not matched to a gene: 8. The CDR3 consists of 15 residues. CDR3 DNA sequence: TGTGCCTGGAGTGCCGGACAGGGAGTGGTCTATGGCTACACCTTC. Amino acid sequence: CAWSAGQGVVYGYTF.

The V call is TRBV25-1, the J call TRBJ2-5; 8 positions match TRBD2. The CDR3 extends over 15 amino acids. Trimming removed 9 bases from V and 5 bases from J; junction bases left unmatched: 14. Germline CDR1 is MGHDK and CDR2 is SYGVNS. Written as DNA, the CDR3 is TGTGCCAGTGCACTAGCGGAACCCCCGGGGGAGACCCAGTACTTC. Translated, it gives CASALAEPPGETQYF.

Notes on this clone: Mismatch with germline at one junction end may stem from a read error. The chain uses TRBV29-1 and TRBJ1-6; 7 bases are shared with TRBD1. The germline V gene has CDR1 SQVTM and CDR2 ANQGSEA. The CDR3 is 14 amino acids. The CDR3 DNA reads TGCAGCGTTCAAGAGAATGACAGGGTTTCACCCCTCCACTTT. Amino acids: CSVQENDRVSPLHF.

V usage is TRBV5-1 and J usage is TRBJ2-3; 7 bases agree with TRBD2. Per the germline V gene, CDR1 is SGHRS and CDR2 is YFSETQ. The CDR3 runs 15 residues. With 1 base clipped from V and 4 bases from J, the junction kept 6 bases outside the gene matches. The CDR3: CASSLSREVPDTQYF. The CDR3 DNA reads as TGCGCCAGCAGCTTGAGCCGGGAGGTCCCAGATACGCAGTATTTT.